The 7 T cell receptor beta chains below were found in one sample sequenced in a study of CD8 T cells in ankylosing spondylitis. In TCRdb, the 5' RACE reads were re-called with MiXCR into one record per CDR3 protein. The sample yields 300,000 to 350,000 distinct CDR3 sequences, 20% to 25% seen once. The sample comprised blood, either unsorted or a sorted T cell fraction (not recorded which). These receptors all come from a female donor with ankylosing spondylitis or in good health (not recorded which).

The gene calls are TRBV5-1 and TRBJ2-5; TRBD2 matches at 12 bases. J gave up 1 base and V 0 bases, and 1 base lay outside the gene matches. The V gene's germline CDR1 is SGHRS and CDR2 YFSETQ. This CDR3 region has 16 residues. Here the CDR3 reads CASSLGLAGAQETQYF. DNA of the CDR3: TGCGCCAGCAGCTTGGGACTAGCGGGAGCCCAAGAGACCCAGTACTTC.

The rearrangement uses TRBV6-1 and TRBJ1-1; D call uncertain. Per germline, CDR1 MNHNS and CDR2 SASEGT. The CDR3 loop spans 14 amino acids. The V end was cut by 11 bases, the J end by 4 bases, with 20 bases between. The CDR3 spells CAAEAVGIGTEAFF. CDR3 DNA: TGTGCCGCGGAGGCTGTGGGAATAGGCACTGAAGCTTTCTTT.

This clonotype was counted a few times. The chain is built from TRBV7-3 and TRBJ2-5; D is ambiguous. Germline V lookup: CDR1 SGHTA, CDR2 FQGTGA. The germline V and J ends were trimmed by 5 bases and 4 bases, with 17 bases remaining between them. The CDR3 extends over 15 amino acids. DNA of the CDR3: TGTGCCAGCAGCCCAACCATTAGGCCAGGAGAGACCCAGTACTTC. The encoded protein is CASSPTIRPGETQYF.

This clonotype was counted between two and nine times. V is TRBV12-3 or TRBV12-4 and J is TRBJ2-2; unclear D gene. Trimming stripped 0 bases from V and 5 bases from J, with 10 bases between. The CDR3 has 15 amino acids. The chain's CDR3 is CASSLAPLRTGELFF. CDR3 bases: TGTGCCAGCAGTTTAGCGCCCCTCAGGACCGGGGAGCTGTTTTTT.

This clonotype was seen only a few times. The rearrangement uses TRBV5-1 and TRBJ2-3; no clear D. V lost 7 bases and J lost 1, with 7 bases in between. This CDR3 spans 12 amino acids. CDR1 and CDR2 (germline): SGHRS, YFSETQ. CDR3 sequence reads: CASPSGTDTQYF. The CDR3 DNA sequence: TGCGCCAGCCCTTCCGGCACAGATACGCAGTATTTT.

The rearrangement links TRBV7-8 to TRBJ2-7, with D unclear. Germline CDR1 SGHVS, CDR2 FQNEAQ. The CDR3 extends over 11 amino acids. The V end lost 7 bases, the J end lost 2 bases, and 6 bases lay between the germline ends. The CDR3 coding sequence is TGTGCCAGCACCTCCACCTACGAGCAGTACTTC. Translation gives CASTSTYEQYF.

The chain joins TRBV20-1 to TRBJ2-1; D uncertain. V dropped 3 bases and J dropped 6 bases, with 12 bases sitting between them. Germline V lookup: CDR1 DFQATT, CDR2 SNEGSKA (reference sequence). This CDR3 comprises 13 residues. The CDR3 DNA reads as TGCAGTGCTAGTATTACCCCCTCCAATGAGCAGTTCTTC. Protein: CSASITPSNEQFF.